This T cell receptor (beta chain) was sequenced for a study of T cell responses to AZD1222 COVID-19 vaccine (dated by TCRdb to 2020 to 2022). For the wider study: AZD1222 recipients given second doses at about 4 weeks or at about 12 weeks were pooled, since spike-specific TCR depth and breadth were not found to differ between the two schedules. TCR sequencing was performed for roughly 240 trial participants, of whom about 210 were given two doses of AZD1222 and around 26 were given two doses of MenACWY control vaccine. Trial participants were enrolled by age into subgroups of 18-55, 56-69 and 70-plus years, and roughly 160, 29 and 62 TCR-sequenced participants, respectively, were included in these subgroups. The paper as a whole reports these results and caveats: Conclusions about previously exposed vaccinees were limited because only six AZD1222 recipients were SARS-CoV-2 seropositive at baseline. Reportedly, close to half of the unique spike-specific TCRs recognized epitopes lying outside the regions that are mutated in the B.1.351 and B.1.1.7 variants. In the small 56-69-year group, the increase in depth fell short of significance, most likely because of low power. Because no day 14 peak-response samples were available, the repertoires could be characterized only after the peak T cell response. Most participants were white British and females outnumbered males, and the authors suggested that clonal diversity may have been underestimated. Vaccine-associated CD4 TCRs spanned the whole spike protein, with dominant responses in regions 160-218 and 743-854. After two AZD1222 doses, spike-specific TCR breadth and depth were significantly higher than at day 0 and than in MenACWY recipients.

The intended sense of this specimen's time point label: baseline before first vaccination. Samples from vaccinated people were obtained from the UK trials COV001 and COV002, which included a single-blind randomized controlled phase 2/3 trial of AZD1222 (ChAdOx1 nCoV-19) in healthy adults. For TCRbeta chain sequencing, PBMC samples were collected from trial participants at day 0 and at day 28 after the second dose. About this clone: Its antigen remains unidentified. The record has no base qualities; no much larger clone is one base away.

There are 16 amino acids in the CDR3, from cysteine to phenylalanine inclusive. Just CDR3 DNA is preserved here, 48 bases in frame from base 1. The germline V gene supplies CDR1 SGHTS and CDR2 YDEGEE. V and J are truncated by 0 bases and 3 bases respectively, leaving an intervening sequence of 10 bases. The CDR3 regions of human TCRbeta chains were subjected to immunosequencing. The paper's data handling went like this. TCRs in the repertoires were compared against a reference library of SARS-CoV-2-specific TCRs that had been generated with the MIRA antigen-specificity platform. Breadth was defined as the fraction of unique TCRs that were SARS-CoV-2-associated, and depth was defined as the fraction of total T cells that were SARS-CoV-2-associated. Each spike-specific TCR was assigned to its reactive spike region and to a CD4 or CD8 class using the MIRA data. Log10-transformed breadth and depth values were compared by one-way ANOVA with Sidak's multiple comparisons tests. Not all clones reach the TCRdb copy of this immuneACCESS table, which keeps in-frame sequences only. Checked studies attribute under half of the gap to unresolved V genes and leave the rest unexplained. That table furnishes V, J and clone size, whereas the DNA furnished D and trimming. The sample yields about 110,000 clones; 88% were counted once. The top ten clonotypes cover roughly 1.6% of the sample.

The chain is made from TRBV5-8 and TRBJ1-6, and the D gene may be TRBD1, 6 bases matching. Sequenced here: peripheral blood, sampled on day 0 of AZD1222 vaccination. This receptor was identified in an adult in good health. The nucleotides read TGTGCCAGCAGCTTGGAACCAGGGGTCTATAATTCACCCCTCCACTTT. The resulting protein is CASSLEPGVYNSPLHF.